This TCR beta chain was recovered during a study of blood T cell repertoires in COVID-19. As for the study in general: From the United States, Italy and Spain came samples of acute and convalescent COVID-19.

Germline V gives CDR1 SGHVS, CDR2 FNYEAQ. The CDR3 contains 16 residues. The junction had 3 bases not matched to a gene; V was cut back by 6 bases and J by 1 base. In the original workflow: The authors estimated nucleated cell counts from reference gene primer amplification. Produced via immunoSEQ multiplex PCR; TCRdb's table is partial and in-frame only. V and J calls and clone size are given by that table; D and trimming were obtained from the DNA. The repertoire consists of some 290,000 clones, with 87% occurring once and the leading ten covering 2.2%. The clonotype originates from a woman between 50 and 59 years old who had recovered from COVID-19. The chain couples TRBV7-6 to TRBJ2-3; TRBD2 agrees at 14 bases. Material: peripheral blood. The DNA for the CDR3 is TGTGCCAGCAGTCTGGGACTAGCGGGAGGCACAGATACGCAGTATTTT. Translation gives CASSLGLAGGTDTQYF.